This T cell receptor (beta chain) was recovered during a study of cytomegalovirus exposure and HLA in healthy donors. Overall study context: In an early release, HLA-typed donors contributed tens of millions of unique TCR sequences.

Germline CDR1 reads SGHRS; CDR2 reads YFSETQ. Germline trimming cut 2 bases from V and 6 bases from J; bases unmatched to any gene: 5. The CDR3 runs 14 residues. Study-wide points: Earlier findings revealed that most TCR beta V segments proved productive either about 90% or about 30% of the time. Most sequenced TCRs were rare (though some public TCRs occurred in many donors).

With 60 Vbeta and 13 Jbeta primers, the PCR was carried out. Measured with immunoSEQ multiplex PCR; TCRdb has only the in-frame clones, and not every one. The repertoire consists of 170,000 or so clones, with 65% to 85% occurring once and the leading ten covering about 2.9%. As for this clone: Its antigen remains unknown.

Sequences were obtained from PBMCs. The TCR sequence derives from a woman in her forties or fifties in good health and CMV-seropositive. V and J are TRBV5-1 and TRBJ2-3; the match to TRBD2 covers 8 bases. CDR3 nucleotides: TGCGCCAGCAGCTTTGAGCGGGAGTATGATACGCAGTATTTT. It translates to CASSFEREYDTQYF.